A single sample is the source of the 8 T cell receptor beta chains below, sequenced in a study of beta chain features in type 1 diabetes. Study-wide points: Type 1 diabetes patients had moderately but significantly shorter TCRB CDR3s in all four CD4+ subsets.

No antigens are known for them. Of the isolated RNA, all was reverse transcribed, and so the sequenced material was expressed TCRB transcripts. Produced via immunoSEQ multiplex PCR; TCRdb's table is partial and in-frame only. The sample records more than 250,000 clones, over 12% being singletons. The sequenced sample consisted of naive CD4+ T cells from blood. Receptors were obtained from a man younger than 35 with type 1 diabetes.

This clone showed up just a few times. This chain links TRBV19 with TRBJ1-2; 9 bases match TRBD1. The V gene's germline CDR1 is LNHDA and CDR2 SQIVND (reference sequence). V was clipped by 4 bases and J by 3 bases; unmatched bases: 3. The CDR3 is made up of 14 amino acids. The CDR3 loop reads CASSRTGEDYGYTF. The CDR3 DNA sequence: TGTGCCAGTAGTAGGACAGGGGAGGACTATGGCTACACCTTC.

The V gene is TRBV7-9, the J gene TRBJ1-1, with D perhaps TRBD1 (5 bases). The CDR3 has 17 residues. The V end was cut by 1 base, the J end by 0 bases, with 15 bases between. The germline CDR1 and CDR2 sequences are SEHNR and FQNEAQ (reference sequence). This CDR3 reads CASSLGIEVTVNTEAFF. Here the CDR3 DNA reads TGTGCCAGCAGCTTAGGAATTGAGGTGACAGTGAACACTGAAGCTTTCTTT.

This clone was seen only a few times. V and J are TRBV27 and TRBJ2-2, with TRBD1 as a possible D gene (5 bases). In germline, CDR1 is MNHEY, CDR2 SMNVEV (reference sequence). This CDR3 spans 16 amino acids. Deletions cut 2 bases from V and 0 bases from J, with 10 bases between. CDR3: CASSLGQGPNTGELFF. CDR3 nucleotides: TGTGCCAGCAGTTTAGGCCAGGGCCCGAACACCGGGGAGCTGTTTTTT.

This clone came up a few times. The chain carries TRBV5-6 and TRBJ2-3; 14 bases match TRBD2. V was pared by 3 bases and J by 6 bases, with 3 bases of the junction left unmatched. There are 15 residues in the CDR3. Germline-derived CDR1 and CDR2 are SGHDT and YYEEEE. Written as DNA, the CDR3 is TGTGCCAGCAGCTGGGGACTAGCGGGAGTGGATACGCAGTATTTT. The encoded protein is CASSWGLAGVDTQYF.

This clone was seen a few times. This chain connects TRBV18 to TRBJ2-1; 8 bases are shared with TRBD2. The CDR3 sequence is 13 residues long. In germline, CDR1 is KGHSH, CDR2 LQKENI. The V segment lost 3 bases and the J segment 9 bases; nucleotides outside the gene matches: 4. CDR3 nucleotides: TGTGCCAGCTCACCCCCCAGCGGGGGTGAGCAGTTCTTC. This encodes CASSPPSGGEQFF.

This clone appeared a few times. The chain is built from TRBV5-4 and TRBJ2-2; possibly TRBD2 for D (6 bases). V gave up 0 bases and J gave up 7 bases, with 13 bases separating them. CDR3 length: 15 amino acids. CDR1 and CDR2 from the germline V gene are SGHNT and YYREEE (reference sequence). This chain's CDR3 is CASSLVRSEGGELFF. The CDR3 DNA reads as TGTGCCAGCAGCTTGGTTAGATCGGAGGGCGGGGAGCTGTTTTTT.

The V call is TRBV30, the J call TRBJ2-3, with 9 bases identical to TRBD2. The V segment lost 2 bases and the J segment 4 bases; nucleotides outside the gene matches: 7. Per germline, CDR1 GTSNPN and CDR2 SVGIG (reference sequence). This CDR3 comprises 15 residues. The CDR3 DNA sequence: TGTGCCTGGAGTCCGTTAGCGGGAGTAGCAGATACGCAGTATTTT. Translating gives CAWSPLAGVADTQYF.

A few counts support this clone. This chain uses TRBV5-1 with TRBJ2-2, with D maybe TRBD1 (5 bases). The CDR3 runs 16 residues. Trimming removed 2 bases from V and 3 bases from J, with 14 bases in between. Germline V CDR1 and CDR2: SGHRS, YFSETQ. The CDR3 DNA sequence: TGCGCCAGCAGCTTCCTCACACAGGCAGACACCGGGGAGCTGTTTTTT. The encoded protein is CASSFLTQADTGELFF.